This TCR beta chain was retrieved from a study of blood T cell repertoires in COVID-19. The overall study: Sites in the United States, Italy and Spain provided acute and convalescent COVID-19 samples. Nucleic acid was either cDNA or gDNA, and it came from T cells, B-cell-depleted T cells, or PBMCs.

Repertoires were generated with immunoSEQ multiplex PCR, while TCRdb's copy carries only in-frame clones and drops some. The sample records some 250,000 clones, 80% to 85% being singletons. The CDR3 consists of 11 residues. Germline V gives CDR1 GTSNPN, CDR2 SVGIG (reference sequence). Trimming took 2 bases from V and 3 from J, leaving 5 bases between them. Sequenced material: peripheral blood. The rearrangement uses TRBV30 and TRBJ2-7; the D is unclear. The TCR originated in a middle-aged man with acute or convalescent COVID-19. In nucleotides, the CDR3 is TGTGCCTGGAGTCCAAACTACGAGCAGTACTTC. This gives the protein CAWSPNYEQYF.